What follows are 11 T cell receptor beta chains derived from one specimen sequenced in a study of post-analysis software for immune sequencing data. General study findings and limits: Comparison of patients with controls showed a handful of TRBV segments more frequent in patients, TRBV5-6, TRBV5-1 and TRBV20-1 among them.

Presence of unique molecular identifiers characterized the TCR beta cDNA libraries. TCRdb ran MiXCR on the PCR reads and lists one entry per CDR3 protein. The sample shows about 500,000 distinct CDR3 sequences, under 55% of them seen only once. These receptors' antigens are unknown. The specimen was blood. These receptors were taken from a girl aged 10-17 years with multiple sclerosis.

The chain uses TRBV28 and TRBJ2-5; 8 positions match TRBD1. CDR3 length: 16 residues. Trimming at V came to 7 bases and at J to 0 bases, leaving 10 bases not matched to a gene. CDR1 MDHEN and CDR2 SYDVKM come from the germline V gene. The CDR3 protein is CASTRGQGGYQETQYF. In DNA form, the CDR3 reads TGTGCCAGCACTCGTGGACAGGGTGGTTACCAAGAGACCCAGTACTTC.

The rearrangement links TRBV4-1 to TRBJ2-7; D is perhaps TRBD2 (6 bases). The CDR3 runs to 15 residues. Germline lookup yields CDR1 MGHRA and CDR2 YSYEKL. Trimming stripped 2 bases from V and 0 bases from J, with 11 bases between. CDR3 loop: CASSQTTRLSYEQYF. The CDR3 DNA is TGCGCCAGCAGCCAAACGACTAGGCTCTCCTACGAGCAGTACTTC.

The V and J genes are TRBV12-3 or TRBV12-4 and TRBJ2-2, with D perhaps TRBD1 (5 bases). CDR3 length equals 13 residues. The V and J ends lost 5 bases and 2 bases respectively, with 6 bases between them. This CDR3 is CASSGHNTGELFF. Written as DNA, the CDR3 is TGTGCCAGCAGTGGACACAACACCGGGGAGCTGTTTTTT.

The chain links TRBV18 to TRBJ2-3; the D is unclear. This CDR3 is 17 amino acids long. V was shortened by 2 bases and J by 0 bases, with 15 bases between the two germline ends. CDR1 and CDR2 (germline): KGHSH, LQKENI. Written as DNA, the CDR3 is TGTGCCAGCTCACCAAGAATGCGCTCGGCTAGCACAGATACGCAGTATTTT. Protein sequence: CASSPRMRSASTDTQYF.

The chain uses TRBV5-1 and TRBJ2-3; perhaps TRBD2 as D (6 bases). V lost 6 bases and J lost 1, with 12 bases in between. CDR3 length: 14 residues. Germline loops: CDR1 SGHRS, CDR2 YFSETQ. The chain's CDR3 is CASTSGGGTDTQYF. In DNA form, the CDR3 reads TGCGCCAGCACCTCTGGAGGGGGCACAGATACGCAGTATTTT.

The chain uses TRBV5-1 and TRBJ2-3; tentatively, D is TRBD1 (5 bases). CDR1 is SGHRS, CDR2 YFSETQ, per germline. V was pared by 1 base and J by 1 base, with 10 bases between. This CDR3 spans 15 amino acids. The DNA of the CDR3 is TGCGCCAGCAGCTTGTCAGGGTATGGCACAGATACGCAGTATTTT. Protein: CASSLSGYGTDTQYF.

The chain joins TRBV9 to TRBJ2-1, with D tentatively TRBD2 (6 bases). The ends were cut back, 0 bases at V and 4 bases at J, with 14 bases in the middle. In germline, CDR1 is SGDLS, CDR2 YYNGEE. This CDR3 contains 16 residues. The CDR3 sequence: CASSVGGDFVYNEQFF. CDR3 nucleotides: TGTGCCAGCAGCGTAGGAGGGGACTTTGTGTACAATGAGCAGTTCTTC.

This clonotype was counted between two and nine times. The chain is built from TRBV29-1 and TRBJ2-1; a weak D match, TRBD1 (5 bases). The CDR3 sequence is 13 residues long. V was pared by 5 bases and J by 6 bases, with 14 bases between. Germline V CDR1 and CDR2: SQVTM, ANQGSEA. CDR3 DNA sequence: TGCAGCGTTACAGGTCCTGTGCCCAATGAGCAGTTCTTC. Translation: CSVTGPVPNEQFF.

This clonotype was found a few times. The chain links TRBV27 to TRBJ2-1, with D unclear. Germline V lookup: CDR1 MNHEY, CDR2 SMNVEV (reference sequence). V lost 5 bases and J lost 9, with 17 bases in between. This CDR3 region has 14 residues. DNA for the CDR3: TGTGCCAGCAGTCACATATCGGGTGTAGGTGAGCAGTTCTTC. Translating gives CASSHISGVGEQFF.

V and J are TRBV20-1 and TRBJ1-2, with D perhaps TRBD1 (6 bases). The CDR3 is 13 amino acids. V lost 8 bases and J 5 bases, leaving 18 bases between the germline ends. Germline CDR1 and CDR2: DFQATT and SNEGSKA (reference sequence). The CDR3 here is CSRYPGHLYGYTF. The CDR3 nucleotides are TGCAGTCGGTACCCGGGACACTTATATGGCTACACCTTC.

This clonotype was seen a handful of times. The chain couples TRBV28 to TRBJ1-6, with TRBD1 as a possible D gene (6 bases). Per the germline V gene, CDR1 is MDHEN and CDR2 is SYDVKM. Trimming cost V 5 bases and J 10 bases, with 9 bases left between them. The CDR3 sequence is 12 residues long. CDR3 DNA sequence: TGTGCCAGCAGTCTTGACAGGTCACCCCTCCACTTT. The encoded protein is CASSLDRSPLHF.